This T cell receptor beta chain comes out of a study of cytomegalovirus exposure and HLA in healthy donors. Study results and caveats: It was reported in a later analysis that an Asian-associated ancestry cluster showed fewer N-insertions than the 666-donor mean. Both high specificity and high sensitivity reportedly marked the classifier's diagnosis of cytomegalovirus status. A later analysis linked a missense DCLRE1C variant to TCR beta V- and J-gene trimming.

A word on this clone: Its antigen remains unidentified.

Primers for the PCR totalled 60 Vbeta and 13 Jbeta. Profiled with immunoSEQ multiplex PCR; TCRdb holds only in-frame clones, not every one. The sample carries approximately 190,000 clones, around 90% recorded once. The receptor was isolated from a boy aged 2 to 9 in good health and CMV-seronegative. Sequencing input: PBMCs.

The CDR3 DNA follows: TGTGCCAGCTCACCACCGACTAGCACAGATACGCAGTATTTT. It is translated as CASSPPTSTDTQYF. J is TRBJ2-3 and V is TRBV18; D not certain. Germline assignment: CDR1 KGHSH and CDR2 LQKENI. V was clipped by 0 bases and J by 0 bases, with 4 bases between them. The CDR3 spans 14 residues.